This record looks at one T cell receptor (beta chain) sequence and its context. Its antigen is not known. The germline V gene has CDR1 LNHDA and CDR2 SQIVND (reference sequence). CDR3 size: 15 residues. V shed 1 base, J shed 7 bases, and the junction held 5 bases outside the gene matches. This sample stems from a study of OX40 agonist ivuxolimab in advanced cancers. Overall study context: Participants averaged about 60 years of age (range roughly 23 to 90) and were about 85% male. The study, taken as a whole, reports: Relatively little clonal expansion, among the lowest observed, appeared in partial responders at 0.1-3.0 mg/kg.

Only in-frame clones appear in the TCRdb table, and some are missing; sequencing was by immunoSEQ multiplex PCR. The repertoire holds tens of thousands of clones, with about 79% as singletons. The sequence came from an adult with an advanced solid tumor such as melanoma, head and neck, liver or kidney cancer. The chain employs TRBV19 and TRBJ1-1; 11 bases line up with TRBD1. The source was CD4+ or CD8+ T cells sorted from blood, collected in a trial of the OX40 agonist ivuxolimab. In nucleotides, the CDR3 is TGTGCCAGTAGTATAGGAACCGGGACAGGGGGTGAAGCTTTCTTT. Protein product: CASSIGTGTGGEAFF. Full variable domain (outside the CDR3, taken from reference TRBV19 and TRBJ1-1): DGGITQSPKYLFRKEGQNVTLSCEQNLNHDAMYWYRQDPGQGLRLIYYSQIVNDFQKGDIAEGYSVSREKKESFPLTVTSAQKNPTAFYLCASSIGTGTGGEAFFGQGTRLTVV.